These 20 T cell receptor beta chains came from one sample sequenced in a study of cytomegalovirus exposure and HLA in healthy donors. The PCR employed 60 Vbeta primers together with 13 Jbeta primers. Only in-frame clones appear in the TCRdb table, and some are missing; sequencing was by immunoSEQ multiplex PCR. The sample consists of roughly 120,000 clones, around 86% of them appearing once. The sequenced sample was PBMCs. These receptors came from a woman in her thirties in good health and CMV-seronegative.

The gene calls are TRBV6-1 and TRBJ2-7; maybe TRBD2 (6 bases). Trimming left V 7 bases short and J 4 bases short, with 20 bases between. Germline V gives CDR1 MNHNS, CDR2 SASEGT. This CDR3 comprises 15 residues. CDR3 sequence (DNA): TGTGCCAGCAAGACAGCCGGGACTGAATATTACGAGCAGTACTTC. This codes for CASKTAGTEYYEQYF.

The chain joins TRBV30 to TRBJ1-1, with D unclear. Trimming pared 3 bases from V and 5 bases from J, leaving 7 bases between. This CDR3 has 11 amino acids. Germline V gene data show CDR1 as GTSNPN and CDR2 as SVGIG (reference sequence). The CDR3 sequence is CAWRRATEAFF. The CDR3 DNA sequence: TGTGCCTGGAGACGAGCGACTGAAGCTTTCTTT.

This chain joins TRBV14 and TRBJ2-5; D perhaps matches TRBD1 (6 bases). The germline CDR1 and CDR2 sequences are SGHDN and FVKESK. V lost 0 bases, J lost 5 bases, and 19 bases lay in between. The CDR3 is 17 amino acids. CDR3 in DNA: TGTGCCAGCAGCCAAGATCTAGGCCAGGGGTACGGTGAGACCCAGTACTTC. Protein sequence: CASSQDLGQGYGETQYF.

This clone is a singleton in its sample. The DNA for the CDR3 is TGTGCCAGCACCCTCGCCCCCGGGACAGGGATGAGCGGGGAGCTGTTTTTT. Amino acid sequence: CASTLAPGTGMSGELFF. The chain employs TRBV11-2 and TRBJ2-2; 9 nucleotides match TRBD1. Germline loops: CDR1 SGHAT, CDR2 FQNNGV. The CDR3 runs to 17 residues. V shed 7 bases, J shed 7 bases, and the junction held 16 bases outside the gene matches.

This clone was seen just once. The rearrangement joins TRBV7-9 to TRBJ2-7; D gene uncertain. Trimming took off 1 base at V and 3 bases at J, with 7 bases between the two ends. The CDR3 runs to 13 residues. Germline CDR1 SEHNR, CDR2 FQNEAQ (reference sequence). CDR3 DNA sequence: TGTGCCAGCAGCTTAGGGCCAAACTACGAGCAGTACTTC. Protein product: CASSLGPNYEQYF.

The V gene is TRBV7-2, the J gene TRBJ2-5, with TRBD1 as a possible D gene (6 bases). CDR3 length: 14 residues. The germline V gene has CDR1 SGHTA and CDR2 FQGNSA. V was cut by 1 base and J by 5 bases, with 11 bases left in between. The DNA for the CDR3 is TGTGCCAGCAGCTTAGATCAAAGGGGGGAGACCCAGTACTTC. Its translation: CASSLDQRGETQYF.

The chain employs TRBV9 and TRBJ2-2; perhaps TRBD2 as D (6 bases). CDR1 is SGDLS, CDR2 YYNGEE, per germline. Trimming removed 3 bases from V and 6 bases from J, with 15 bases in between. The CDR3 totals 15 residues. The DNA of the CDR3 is TGTGCCAGCAGCGCAACAACGGGACTGCCCGGGGAGCTGTTTTTT. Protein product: CASSATTGLPGELFF. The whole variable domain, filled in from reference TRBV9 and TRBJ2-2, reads DSGVTQTPKHLITATGQRVTLRCSPRSGDLSVYWYQQSLDQGLQFLIQYYNGEERAKGNILERFSAQQFPDLHSELNLSSLELGDSALYFCASSATTGLPGELFFGEGSRLTVL.

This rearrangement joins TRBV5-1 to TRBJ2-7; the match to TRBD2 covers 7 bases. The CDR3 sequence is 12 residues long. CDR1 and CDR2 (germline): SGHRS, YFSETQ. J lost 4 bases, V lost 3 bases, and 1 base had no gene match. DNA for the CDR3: TGCGCCAGCAGCTGGGGGGGTTACGAGCAGTACTTC. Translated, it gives CASSWGGYEQYF. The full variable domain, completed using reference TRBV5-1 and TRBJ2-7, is KAGVTQTPRYLIKTRGQQVTLSCSPISGHRSVSWYQQTPGQGLQFLFEYFSETQRNKGNFPGRFSGRQFSNSRSEMNVSTLELGDSALYLCASSWGGYEQYFGPGTRLTVT.

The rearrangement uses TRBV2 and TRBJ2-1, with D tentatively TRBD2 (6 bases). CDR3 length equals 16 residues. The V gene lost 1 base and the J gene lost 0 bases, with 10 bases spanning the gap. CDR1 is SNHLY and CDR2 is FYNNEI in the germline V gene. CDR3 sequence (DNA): TGTGCCAGCAGTGAAGGGCAGGGACTCTCCTACAATGAGCAGTTCTTC. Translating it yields CASSEGQGLSYNEQFF.

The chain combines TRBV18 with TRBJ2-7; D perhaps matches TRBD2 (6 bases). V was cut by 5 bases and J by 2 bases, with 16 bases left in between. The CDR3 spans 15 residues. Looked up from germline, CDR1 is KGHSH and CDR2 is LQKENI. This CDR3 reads CASSAGPPRAYEQYF. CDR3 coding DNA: TGTGCCAGCTCAGCGGGACCCCCTAGGGCCTACGAGCAGTACTTC. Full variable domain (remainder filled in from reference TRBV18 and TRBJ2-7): NAGVMQNPRHLVRRRGQEARLRCSPMKGHSHVYWYRQLPEEGLKFMVYLQKENIIDESGMPKERFSAEFPKEGPSILRIQQVVRGDSAAYFCASSAGPPRAYEQYFGPGTRLTVT.

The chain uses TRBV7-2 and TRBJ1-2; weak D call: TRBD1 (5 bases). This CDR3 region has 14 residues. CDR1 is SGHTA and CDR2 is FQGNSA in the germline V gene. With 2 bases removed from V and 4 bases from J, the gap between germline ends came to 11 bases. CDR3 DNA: TGTGCCAGCAGCTTATCTGCAGGGCCCTATGGCTACACCTTC. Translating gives CASSLSAGPYGYTF.

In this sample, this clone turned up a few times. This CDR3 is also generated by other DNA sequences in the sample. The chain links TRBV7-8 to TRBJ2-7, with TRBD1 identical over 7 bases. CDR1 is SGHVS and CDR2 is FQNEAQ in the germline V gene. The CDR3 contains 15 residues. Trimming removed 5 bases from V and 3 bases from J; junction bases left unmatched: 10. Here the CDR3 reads CASSAHRGPSYEQYF. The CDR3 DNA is TGTGCCAGCAGCGCCCACAGGGGCCCTAGCTACGAGCAGTACTTC.

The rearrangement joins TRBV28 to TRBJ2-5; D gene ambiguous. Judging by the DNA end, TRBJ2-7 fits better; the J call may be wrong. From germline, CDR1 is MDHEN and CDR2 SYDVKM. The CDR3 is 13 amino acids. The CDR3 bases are TGTGCCAGCAGTTTTGGTCTAACCTACGAGCAGTACTTC. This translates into CASSFGLTYEQYF.

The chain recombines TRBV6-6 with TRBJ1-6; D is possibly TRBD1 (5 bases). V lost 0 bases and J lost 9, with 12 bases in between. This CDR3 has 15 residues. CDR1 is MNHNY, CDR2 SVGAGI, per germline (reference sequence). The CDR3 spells CASSYSGGGISPLHF. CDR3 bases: TGTGCCAGCAGTTACTCTGGGGGGGGGATTTCACCCCTCCACTTT.

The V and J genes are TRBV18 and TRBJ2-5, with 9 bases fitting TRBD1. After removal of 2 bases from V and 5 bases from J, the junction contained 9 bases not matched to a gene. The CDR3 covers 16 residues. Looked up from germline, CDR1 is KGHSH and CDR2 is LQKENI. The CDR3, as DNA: TGTGCCAGCTCACCAACGGACAGGGGAGTCGGGGAGACCCAGTACTTC. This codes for CASSPTDRGVGETQYF. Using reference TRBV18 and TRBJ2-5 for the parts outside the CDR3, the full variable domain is NAGVMQNPRHLVRRRGQEARLRCSPMKGHSHVYWYRQLPEEGLKFMVYLQKENIIDESGMPKERFSAEFPKEGPSILRIQQVVRGDSAAYFCASSPTDRGVGETQYFGPGTRLLVL.

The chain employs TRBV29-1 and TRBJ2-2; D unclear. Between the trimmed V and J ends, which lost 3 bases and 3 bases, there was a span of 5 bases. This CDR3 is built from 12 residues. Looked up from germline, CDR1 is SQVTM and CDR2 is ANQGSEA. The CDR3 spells CSVDQDTGELFF. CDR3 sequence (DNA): TGCAGCGTTGATCAGGACACCGGGGAGCTGTTTTTT.

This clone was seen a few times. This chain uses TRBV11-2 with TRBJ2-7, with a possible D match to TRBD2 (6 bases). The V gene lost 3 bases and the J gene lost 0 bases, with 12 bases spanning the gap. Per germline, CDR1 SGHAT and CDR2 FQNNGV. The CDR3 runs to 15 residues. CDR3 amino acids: CASSFNRDSSYEQYF. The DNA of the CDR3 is TGTGCCAGCAGCTTTAACCGGGACTCCTCCTACGAGCAGTACTTC.

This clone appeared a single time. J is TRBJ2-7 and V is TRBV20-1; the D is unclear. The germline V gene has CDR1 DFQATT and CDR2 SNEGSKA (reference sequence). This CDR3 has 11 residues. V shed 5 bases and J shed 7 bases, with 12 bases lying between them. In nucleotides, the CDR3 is TGCAGTGCTCTGACTGCCGGGGAGCAGTACTTC. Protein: CSALTAGEQYF.

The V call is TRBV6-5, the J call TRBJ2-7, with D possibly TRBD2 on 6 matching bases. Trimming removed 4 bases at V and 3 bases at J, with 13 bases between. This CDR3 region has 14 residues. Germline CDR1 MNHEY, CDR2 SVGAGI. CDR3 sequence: CASSSLGTRYEQYF. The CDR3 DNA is TGTGCCAGCAGTTCCCTCGGGACTCGCTACGAGCAGTACTTC.

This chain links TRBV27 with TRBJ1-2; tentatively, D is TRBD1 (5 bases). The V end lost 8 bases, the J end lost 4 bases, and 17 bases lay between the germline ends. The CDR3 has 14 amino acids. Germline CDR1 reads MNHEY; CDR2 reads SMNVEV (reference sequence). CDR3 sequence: CASAQQWTSYGYTF. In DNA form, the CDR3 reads TGTGCCAGCGCCCAACAGTGGACAAGCTATGGCTACACCTTC.